These 20 T cell receptor beta chains were all obtained from the same sample, sequenced in a study of T cells in placental villitis. The immunoSEQ assay was v4. Repertoires were generated with immunoSEQ multiplex PCR, while TCRdb's copy carries only in-frame clones and drops some. The table records some 6,500 clones, roughly 78% of them present only once. Source material: placental tissue containing maternal and fetal cells. The receptors come from a human patient with infectious villitis; the placental T cells may come from both mother and fetus.

The chain has TRBV6-4 and TRBJ2-1; D possibly corresponds to TRBD2 (6 bases). Germline CDR1 MRHNA, CDR2 SNTAGT. V was trimmed by 5 bases and J by 5 bases, leaving 13 bases between them. The length of the CDR3 is 14 residues. The CDR3 protein is CASSKGTANNEQFF. CDR3 DNA: TGTGCCAGCAGTAAAGGGACTGCTAACAATGAGCAGTTCTTC.

V and J are TRBV29-1 and TRBJ2-7, with a weak D call TRBD1 (6 bases). The ends were cut back, 6 bases at V and 3 bases at J, with 15 bases in the middle. The germline V gene has CDR1 SQVTM and CDR2 ANQGSEA. This CDR3 is built from 13 residues. This chain's CDR3 is CSVSDRNNYEQYF. The DNA for the CDR3 is TGCAGCGTCTCCGACAGGAACAACTACGAGCAGTACTTC.

The genes are TRBV21-1 and TRBJ2-5. TRBV21-1 is flagged as a pseudogene. The CDR3 extends over 12 amino acids. The CDR3 nucleotides are TGTGCTAACCCCTGGGACCAAGAGACCCAGTACTTC. Encoded protein: CANPWDQETQYF.

The chain couples TRBV6-5 to TRBJ1-2, with 11 nucleotides matching TRBD1. The CDR3 extends over 15 amino acids. Trimming cost V 4 bases and J 4 bases; bases outside gene matches: 5. Germline V lookup: CDR1 MNHEY, CDR2 SVGAGI. In nucleotides, the CDR3 is TGTGCCAGCAGTTGGGGGACAGGGGGTACCTATGGCTACACCTTC. Translating gives CASSWGTGGTYGYTF.

This clone was counted a single time. CDR3 bases: TGCAGTGCTAGTACAGGGTCTTCTTACAATCAGCCCCAGCATTTT. This translates into CSASTGSSYNQPQHF. The chain combines TRBV20-1 with TRBJ1-5; the D gene is possibly TRBD1 (6 bases). The germline V gene encodes CDR1 DFQATT and CDR2 SNEGSKA (reference sequence). Trimming left V 3 bases short and J 3 bases short, with 15 bases between. This CDR3 has 15 amino acids.

This chain links TRBV4-3 with TRBJ1-1, with D possibly being TRBD1 (5 bases). The CDR3 consists of 15 residues. Germline CDR1 reads LGHNA; CDR2 reads YSLEER. Trimming took off 0 bases at V and 0 bases at J, with 8 bases between the two ends. The CDR3 nucleotides are TGCGCCAGCAGCCAAGATTTCAGGGTGAACACTGAAGCTTTCTTT. Its translation is CASSQDFRVNTEAFF.

The CDR3 loop is CASSGQRNTEAFF. The CDR3 nucleotides read TGTGCCAGTAGTGGGCAGAGGAACACTGAAGCTTTCTTT. The rearrangement links TRBV19 to TRBJ1-1, with D hard to call. This CDR3 contains 13 residues. The V end lost 5 bases, the J end lost 1 base, and 8 bases lay between the germline ends. Germline V gene sequence: CDR1 LNHDA, CDR2 SQIVND (reference sequence). The variable domain in full, completed from reference TRBV19 and TRBJ1-1, reads DGGITQSPKYLFRKEGQNVTLSCEQNLNHDAMYWYRQDPGQGLRLIYYSQIVNDFQKGDIAEGYSVSREKKESFPLTVTSAQKNPTAFYLCASSGQRNTEAFFGQGTRLTVV.

Note on this clone: Mismatch with germline at one junction end may stem from a read error. The chain recombines TRBV19 with TRBJ2-3, with D unresolved. CDR1 and CDR2 (germline): LNHDA, SQIVND (reference sequence). The CDR3 is 16 amino acids. As DNA, the CDR3 is TGTGTCAGTAGTATAATCCTGGTGTGGGGTCCAGATACGCAGTATTTT. Translated, it gives CVSSIILVWGPDTQYF.

Details on this clone: In the same sample, other DNA sequences code for this CDR3. The chain carries TRBV15 and TRBJ1-4, with TRBD1 matching 9 bases. Germline-derived CDR1 and CDR2 are LNHNV and YYDKDF (reference sequence). CDR3 size: 18 residues. The V and J ends lost 5 bases and 6 bases, in that order; junction bases with no gene match: 16. CDR3 amino acids: CATSLPEQTGGADEKLFF. The CDR3 DNA reads as TGTGCCACCAGCCTTCCGGAGCAGACAGGGGGGGCAGATGAAAAACTGTTTTTT.

The J gene is TRBJ1-5, the V gene TRBV4-1; tentatively, D is TRBD1 (5 bases). The CDR3 is made up of 14 amino acids. V was shortened by 2 bases and J by 7 bases, with 12 bases between the two germline ends. Germline V gene lookup returns CDR1 MGHRA and CDR2 YSYEKL. CDR3 region: CASSQSGGVQPQHF. In DNA, the CDR3 is TGCGCCAGCAGCCAAAGTGGGGGGGTGCAGCCCCAGCATTTT.

The rearrangement links TRBV29-1 to TRBJ2-5; TRBD2 might be the D (5 bases). The CDR3 totals 12 residues. The germline V gene has CDR1 SQVTM and CDR2 ANQGSEA. Trimming removed 5 bases from V and 0 bases from J, with 7 bases in between. The CDR3 DNA reads TGCAGCGTTAAGAGGGACCAAGAGACCCAGTACTTC. Amino acid sequence: CSVKRDQETQYF.

The rearrangement links TRBV12-3 or TRBV12-4 to TRBJ1-1; maybe TRBD1 (6 bases). The CDR3 contains 13 residues. The V and J ends lost 4 bases and 4 bases respectively, with 10 bases between them. The CDR3 sequence: CASSSQTGTEAFF. The DNA of the CDR3 is TGTGCCAGCAGTTCCCAGACAGGCACTGAAGCTTTCTTT.

This chain uses TRBV9 with TRBJ2-5, with 7 bases matching TRBD1. Germline trimming cut 4 bases from V and 3 bases from J; bases unmatched to any gene: 9. The CDR3 extends over 15 amino acids. Germline loops: CDR1 SGDLS, CDR2 YYNGEE. The CDR3 nucleotides are TGTGCCAGCAGCTGGAGAGGGACAGAAGAAGAGACCCAGTACTTC. Translating it yields CASSWRGTEEETQYF.

This chain connects TRBV7-2 to TRBJ1-3; D gene unclear. The CDR3 sequence is 15 residues long. Germline CDR1 is SGHTA and CDR2 is FQGNSA. V shed 5 bases and J shed 3 bases, with 14 bases lying between them. In nucleotides, the CDR3 is TGTGCCAGCAGCCCTCGCTACGAAGGTGGAAACACCATATATTTT. This encodes CASSPRYEGGNTIYF.

The rearrangement uses TRBV6-5 and TRBJ1-3; unclear D gene. From germline, CDR1 is MNHEY and CDR2 SVGAGI. Trimming took 0 bases from V and 4 from J, leaving 10 bases between them. This CDR3 is built from 15 residues. CDR3 DNA: TGTGCCAGCAGTTACTCGTTCACAGCGGGAAACACCATATATTTT. This gives the protein CASSYSFTAGNTIYF.

The rearrangement links TRBV5-4 to TRBJ2-3; TRBD2 aligns across 8 bases. Germline V gene data show CDR1 as SGHNT and CDR2 as YYREEE (reference sequence). The CDR3 sequence is 17 residues long. The V and J ends lost 0 bases and 0 bases, in that order; junction bases with no gene match: 6. DNA for the CDR3: TGTGCCAGCAGCTTGGACCCTAGCGGGTTGAGCACAGATACGCAGTATTTT. Translating it yields CASSLDPSGLSTDTQYF. The full variable domain, rest sourced from reference TRBV5-4 and TRBJ2-3, is ETGVTQSPTHLIKTRGQQVTLRCSSQSGHNTVSWYQQALGQGPQFIFQYYREEENGRGNFPPRFSGLQFPNYSSELNVNALELDDSALYLCASSLDPSGLSTDTQYFGPGTRLTVL.

The gene calls are TRBV2 and TRBJ2-7; 9 bases are shared with TRBD2. This CDR3 comprises 14 residues. V dropped 4 bases and J dropped 1; count of bases not matched to a gene: 2. CDR1 SNHLY and CDR2 FYNNEI come from the germline V gene. The chain's CDR3 is CASSALAGSYEQYF. CDR3 nucleotides: TGTGCCAGCAGTGCCCTAGCGGGGTCCTACGAGCAGTACTTC.

This clone has more than one count but fewer than ten. The chain couples TRBV7-3 to TRBJ2-6; D is unclear. The length of the CDR3 is 17 residues. Germline V lookup: CDR1 SGHTA, CDR2 FQGTGA. The V and J ends lost 1 base and 0 bases respectively, with 10 bases between them. CDR3 protein: CASSLIGQGSGANVLTF. Here the CDR3 DNA reads TGTGCCAGCAGCTTAATTGGCCAAGGCTCTGGGGCCAACGTCCTGACTTTC. The whole variable domain, remainder taken from reference TRBV7-3 and TRBJ2-6, is GAGVSQTPSNKVTEKGKYVELRCDPISGHTALYWYRQSLGQGPEFLIYFQGTGAADDSGLPNDRFFAVRPEGSVSTLKIQRTERGDSAVYLCASSLIGQGSGANVLTFGAGSRLTVL.

The genes are TRBV6-5 and TRBJ1-2; D unresolved. Trimming stripped 2 bases from V and 4 bases from J, with 5 bases between. There are 12 residues in the CDR3. In germline, CDR1 is MNHEY, CDR2 SVGAGI. The CDR3 spells CASSYIGYGYTF. DNA of the CDR3: TGTGCCAGCAGTTACATCGGCTATGGCTACACCTTC.

The J gene is TRBJ1-2, the V gene TRBV3-1 (or the pseudogene TRBV3-2), with 9 bases matching TRBD1. CDR1 is LGHDT, CDR2 YNNKEL, per germline (reference sequence). This CDR3 spans 13 amino acids. V trimming: 4 bases; J trimming: 13 bases; junction bases outside the gene matches: 10. CDR3 sequence reads: CASSPGTGRYLTF. The CDR3 DNA sequence: TGTGCCAGCAGCCCCGGGACAGGGCGTTACCTCACCTTC.